This TCR beta chain derives from a study of blood T cell repertoires in COVID-19. Study summary: Whether acute or convalescent, the COVID-19 samples came from the United States, Italy and Spain. T cells, B-cell-depleted T cells, or PBMCs supplied cDNA or gDNA.

Authors' methods: Reference gene primer amplification gave estimated nucleated cell counts. This table comes from immunoSEQ multiplex PCR, and its TCRdb copy is limited to in-frame clones, with some not included. That table furnishes V, J and clone size, whereas the DNA furnished D and trimming. This table has roughly 220,000 clones, 80% to 85% appearing once. The CDR3 runs 16 residues. Per the germline V gene, CDR1 is MNHNS and CDR2 is SASEGT. The germline V and J ends were trimmed by 3 bases and 5 bases, with 17 bases remaining between them. The sample comprised peripheral blood. The sequence was obtained from a young man with active or convalescent COVID-19. The chain uses TRBV6-1 and TRBJ1-5; D is unresolved. As DNA, the CDR3 is TGTGCCAGCAGTGACCCGCCGTGGAGGGTGGATCAGCCCCAGCATTTT. Encoded protein: CASSDPPWRVDQPQHF.